These 26 T cell receptor beta chains were all obtained from the same sample, sequenced in a study of control samples from healthy donors and cancer patients. This table comes from immunoSEQ multiplex PCR, and its TCRdb copy is limited to in-frame clones, with some not included. The sample includes 130,000 to 150,000 clones, 75% to 95% seen only once; the top ten take 3% to 4%. Material: blood. The receptor source for this set is a man in his thirties or forties in good health.

The chain is built from TRBV5-1 and TRBJ2-3; 9 nucleotides match TRBD2. Germline trimming cut 5 bases from V and 6 bases from J; bases unmatched to any gene: 7. Germline-derived CDR1 and CDR2 are SGHRS and YFSETQ. The CDR3 is 14 amino acids. The CDR3 DNA is TGCGCCAGCAGTCTAGCGGGGTTTGTGGATACGCAGTATTTT. Its protein is CASSLAGFVDTQYF.

A word on this clone: Sequence at one end of the junction differs from germline and may be a read error. This chain links TRBV4-1 with TRBJ2-7; D is perhaps TRBD1 or TRBD2 (5 bases each). There are 14 residues in the CDR3. The germline CDR1 and CDR2 sequences are MGHRA and YSYEKL. This CDR3 is CASSEERGSYEQYF. The CDR3 DNA reads as TGCGCCAGCAGCGAAGAGAGGGGCTCCTACGAGCAGTACTTC.

About this clone itself: Other nucleotide sequences from this sample produce the same CDR3. J is TRBJ1-1 and V is TRBV19; D is unresolved. Trimming removed 3 bases from V and 2 bases from J, with 4 bases in between. CDR1 is LNHDA, CDR2 SQIVND, per germline (reference sequence). CDR3 size: 12 residues. For the CDR3, the DNA is TGTGCCAGTAGTATGGGAAACACTGAAGCTTTCTTT. Encoded protein: CASSMGNTEAFF.

The chain uses TRBV15 and TRBJ2-1; 13 nucleotides match TRBD2. The junction had 5 bases not matched to a gene; V was cut back by 3 bases and J by 6 bases. This CDR3 is 16 amino acids long. Per germline, CDR1 LNHNV and CDR2 YYDKDF (reference sequence). CDR3 protein: CATSRRTSGGANEQFF. Written as DNA, the CDR3 is TGTGCCACCAGCAGGCGCACTAGCGGGGGGGCCAATGAGCAGTTCTTC.

The sample holds many counts of this clone. The chain uses TRBV5-1 and TRBJ1-3, with D perhaps TRBD1 (6 bases). The CDR3 spans 15 residues. CDR1 is SGHRS, CDR2 YFSETQ, per germline. V lost 0 bases to trimming and J lost 2 bases, with 9 bases between them. CDR3 sequence reads: CASSLAGGAGNTIYF. Here the CDR3 DNA reads TGCGCCAGCAGCTTGGCGGGGGGCGCTGGAAACACCATATATTTT.

The rearrangement links TRBV20-1 to TRBJ1-4; D is ambiguous. Germline loops: CDR1 DFQATT, CDR2 SNEGSKA (reference sequence). The V gene lost 3 bases and the J gene lost 2 bases, with 7 bases spanning the gap. The CDR3 has 13 residues. The CDR3 loop reads CSASYGTNEKLFF. The CDR3 bases are TGCAGTGCTAGTTACGGGACTAATGAAAAACTGTTTTTT.

The chain links TRBV13 to TRBJ1-2; TRBD1 matches at 7 bases. V shed 0 bases and J 6 bases; nucleotides not matched to a gene: 7. The CDR3 length is 15 residues. CDR1 is PRHDT and CDR2 is FYEKMQ in the germline V gene (reference sequence). In DNA, the CDR3 is TGTGCCAGCAGCTTAGGGATCCGGGACAGAAATGGCTACACCTTC. This gives the protein CASSLGIRDRNGYTF.

The chain links TRBV28 to TRBJ1-5; a possible D gene is TRBD1 (6 bases). CDR1 and CDR2 from the germline V gene are MDHEN and SYDVKM. CDR3 length: 22 residues. V lost 2 bases, J lost 2 bases, and 31 bases lay in between. The CDR3 here is CASSLIRIAGGLLSLGNQPQHF. The CDR3 coding sequence is TGTGCCAGCAGTTTAATTAGAATAGCTGGGGGGCTGCTCTCGCTTGGCAATCAGCCCCAGCATTTT.

The V gene is TRBV6-5, the J gene TRBJ2-7; tentative D call: TRBD1 (5 bases). V was shortened by 8 bases and J by 3 bases, with 17 bases between the two germline ends. The CDR3 runs to 14 residues. Germline loops: CDR1 MNHEY, CDR2 SVGAGI. Here the CDR3 DNA reads TGTGCCAGCCTAGGTCAGGGTTTCATCTACGAGCAGTACTTC. As protein: CASLGQGFIYEQYF.

The chain recombines TRBV5-1 with TRBJ1-1; D perhaps matches TRBD1 (5 bases). The CDR3 spans 14 residues. Germline V CDR1 and CDR2: SGHRS, YFSETQ. Trimming cost V 1 base and J 1 base, with 8 bases left between them. CDR3 coding DNA: TGCGCCAGCAGCTTGAACGGGGGGAACACTGAAGCTTTCTTT. Its translation: CASSLNGGNTEAFF.

This clone was found many times. The rearrangement joins TRBV4-1 to TRBJ2-1; D gene ambiguous. The CDR3 runs to 16 residues. V was clipped by 1 base and J by 2 bases, with 12 bases between them. Germline CDR1 and CDR2: MGHRA and YSYEKL. CDR3 coding DNA: TGCGCCAGCAGCCAAGTCGATCTAGTTACCTACAATGAGCAGTTCTTC. This encodes CASSQVDLVTYNEQFF.

The chain uses TRBV10-1 and TRBJ2-2; 8 bases match TRBD1. In germline, CDR1 is WNHNN, CDR2 SYGVQD (reference sequence). This CDR3 has 13 amino acids. With 7 bases clipped from V and 7 bases from J, the junction kept 5 bases outside the gene matches. CDR3 nucleotides: TGCGCCAGCATCGTCGGACAGGGCGGGGAGCTGTTTTTT. This codes for CASIVGQGGELFF.

The chain links TRBV7-6 to TRBJ2-7; D may be TRBD1 (6 bases). Trimming pared 0 bases from V and 0 bases from J, leaving 21 bases between. Per the germline V gene, CDR1 is SGHVS and CDR2 is FNYEAQ. There are 19 residues in the CDR3. The CDR3 loop reads CASSLARYGYRVCSYEQYF. The DNA for the CDR3 is TGTGCCAGCAGCTTAGCGCGGTACGGTTACAGGGTCTGCTCCTACGAGCAGTACTTC.

This clone was counted many times. The rearrangement joins TRBV19 to TRBJ1-2; 10 bases line up with TRBD1. This CDR3 region has 16 residues. The germline V gene has CDR1 LNHDA and CDR2 SQIVND (reference sequence). V gave up 1 base and J gave up 8 bases; unmatched junction bases: 10. CDR3 loop: CASSIVARQGASGYTF. DNA for the CDR3: TGTGCCAGTAGTATAGTGGCCCGACAGGGGGCGTCGGGCTACACCTTC.

This chain links TRBV2 with TRBJ1-2; unclear D gene. Trimming left V 8 bases short and J 4 bases short, with 14 bases between. The CDR3 sequence is 13 residues long. Germline CDR1 and CDR2: SNHLY and FYNNEI. CDR3 protein: CASSESAVYGYTF. The CDR3 bases are TGTGCCAGCTCAGAATCGGCCGTCTATGGCTACACCTTC.

This rearrangement joins TRBV27 to TRBJ1-1; D unresolved. Germline V gives CDR1 MNHEY, CDR2 SMNVEV (reference sequence). V was cut by 6 bases and J by 2 bases, with 7 bases left in between. CDR3 length: 12 amino acids. This CDR3 is CASRDFNTEAFF. The CDR3 bases are TGTGCCAGCAGAGATTTTAACACTGAAGCTTTCTTT.

This clone has only one observation. The chain couples TRBV6-5 to TRBJ1-1; D remains ambiguous. The CDR3 is made up of 14 amino acids. The V and J ends lost 4 bases and 4 bases respectively, with 13 bases between them. The germline gives CDR1 MNHEY, CDR2 SVGAGI. This CDR3 is CASSLTGGSTEAFF. CDR3 coding DNA: TGTGCCAGCAGTTTAACCGGTGGTAGCACTGAAGCTTTCTTT.

A remark on this clone: The same CDR3 can be traced to other DNA sequences in this sample. V is TRBV7-2 and J is TRBJ2-3, with D unresolved. Germline V gene lookup returns CDR1 SGHTA and CDR2 FQGNSA. With 3 bases removed from V and 4 bases from J, the gap between germline ends came to 2 bases. The CDR3 is made up of 11 amino acids. In DNA form, the CDR3 reads TGTGCCAGCAGCTTGGCAGATACGCAGTATTTT. Translating gives CASSLADTQYF.

This rearrangement joins TRBV6-6 to TRBJ2-2, with 7 bases identical to TRBD2. Germline-derived CDR1 and CDR2 are MNHNY and SVGAGI (reference sequence). CDR3 length: 15 residues. The V segment lost 2 bases and the J segment 3 bases; nucleotides outside the gene matches: 3. This chain's CDR3 is CASSYASGDTGELFF. The CDR3 DNA follows: TGTGCCAGCAGTTACGCTAGCGGAGACACCGGGGAGCTGTTTTTT.

This rearrangement joins TRBV11-2 to TRBJ2-3; 7 nucleotides line up with TRBD2. The germline V gene encodes CDR1 SGHAT and CDR2 FQNNGV. The junction had 8 bases not matched to a gene; V was cut back by 5 bases and J by 0 bases. The length of the CDR3 is 16 residues. The chain's CDR3 is CASSPRRGVSTDTQYF. DNA for the CDR3: TGTGCCAGCAGCCCGCGACGGGGGGTAAGCACAGATACGCAGTATTTT.

The J gene is TRBJ1-1, the V gene TRBV4-2, with D uncertain. V dropped 3 bases and J dropped 1 base, with 0 bases sitting between them. The CDR3 spans 11 residues. Per the germline V gene, CDR1 is LGHNA and CDR2 is YNFKEQ. The CDR3, as DNA: TGTGCCAGCAGCCAGAACACTGAAGCTTTCTTT. It translates to CASSQNTEAFF.

The rearrangement links TRBV10-2 to TRBJ1-4; 7 bases match TRBD1. Germline assignment: CDR1 WSHSY and CDR2 SAAADI. The CDR3 is made up of 18 amino acids. J lost 8 bases, V lost 5 bases, and 20 bases had no gene match. The CDR3 nucleotides read TGCGCCAGCAGTCAGAATAACAGGGGAGGAGGTGTAGGGGAAAAACTGTTTTTT. Protein: CASSQNNRGGGVGEKLFF.

The J gene is TRBJ1-4, the V gene TRBV12-3 or TRBV12-4; D is uncertain. The V gene lost 6 bases and the J gene lost 5 bases, with 10 bases spanning the gap. This CDR3 has 13 amino acids. CDR3 sequence reads: CASRTDPNEKLFF. The DNA for the CDR3 is TGTGCCAGCAGAACAGACCCCAATGAAAAACTGTTTTTT.

The rearrangement links TRBV3-1 (or the pseudogene TRBV3-2) to TRBJ2-7; D is unclear. This CDR3 is built from 15 residues. CDR1 is LGHDT and CDR2 is YNNKEL in the germline V gene (reference sequence). Trimming stripped 2 bases from V and 1 base from J, with 12 bases between. CDR3: CASSQLQITSYEQYF. The DNA of the CDR3 is TGTGCCAGCAGCCAATTACAGATAACTTCCTACGAGCAGTACTTC.

This sequence joins TRBV11-3 and TRBJ1-1; 7 positions agree with TRBD1. With 1 base clipped from V and 7 bases from J, the junction kept 3 bases outside the gene matches. CDR1 and CDR2 from the germline V gene are SGHNT and YENEEA. The CDR3 length is 13 residues. CDR3 loop: CASSLGGTDEAFF. DNA for the CDR3: TGTGCCAGCAGCTTAGGAGGGACAGATGAAGCTTTCTTT.

The chain is built from TRBV11-1 and TRBJ2-5; 7 nucleotides agree with TRBD2. This CDR3 region has 15 residues. The germline V gene encodes CDR1 SGHAT and CDR2 FQDESV (reference sequence). V gave up 3 bases and J gave up 5 bases; unmatched junction bases: 9. The CDR3 nucleotides read TGTGCCAGCAGCTTTGAGCGGGGCATGGGGGAGACCCAGTACTTC. Translating gives CASSFERGMGETQYF.